This record concerns one TCR beta chain sequence. Its antigen is not yet known. No much larger clone is present one base from it, and per-base qualities are unavailable. This entry belongs to a study of blood T cell repertoires in COVID-19 (dated by TCRdb to 2018 to 2021). About the study as a whole: Collaborator samples came from the United States, Italy and Spain and covered acute and convalescent phases of COVID-19. The material from the prospective study consisted of cDNA or gDNA derived from T cells, B-cell-depleted T cells, or PBMCs. Deeply sampled blood TCRbeta repertoires from subjects exposed to, actively infected with, or recovered from COVID-19 were included in the dataset. The repertoires were released in a freely available public database meant as a resource for research on the immune response to SARS-CoV-2. Samples came from the ongoing ImmuneRACE study (first 160 participants) plus 1,254 subjects from 6 global collaborators. A de-identified subject ID, COVID-19 status, age in years and sex were almost always included in the sample metadata. Where available, HLA class I and class II types were obtained from metadata supplied by the sample provider rather than from assay-based typing.

TCRbeta CDR3 regions were amplified from genomic DNA using the immunoSEQ Assay, a bias-controlled multiplex PCR. The paper's data handling went like this. The number of nucleated cells in each sample was estimated from the amplification of reference gene primers within the assay. To quantify the absolute abundance of each unique TCRbeta CDR3 rearrangement, sequence reads were collapsed and filtered. For each sample, productive Simpson clonality was calculated as the square root of Simpson's diversity index over productive rearrangements. TCRdb limited this immuneACCESS table to in-frame rearrangements with V and J called. A share of clones is missing; checked studies link under half to unresolved V genes, and the rest is unexplained. The D gene and trimming were derived from the DNA, and the V and J assignments and clone size from that table. This sample lists 150,000 to 200,000 clones; about 79% were detected once. The top ten clonotypes cover around 15% of the sample.

Participants in the prospective study were enrolled through a virtual design, were aged about 18 to 90 years, and lived in 24 United States geographic areas. In the prospective study, cohorts were assigned on the basis of participant-reported clinical history obtained from a screening survey and a study questionnaire. ImmuneRACE Cohort 3 recovered participants were defined by two consecutive negative NP/OP PCR tests, healthcare professional clearance, or symptom resolution. In the prospective study, whole blood, serum and a nasopharyngeal or oropharyngeal swab were collected from each participant by mobile phlebotomists. Prospective study participants could optionally give additional blood draws and questionnaires over an approximately two-month period. Prospective study blood samples were shipped either frozen or at room temperature before DNA extraction. The CDR3 holds 13 amino acids from the cysteine to the phenylalanine. Only CDR3 DNA is held: 39 bases, read in frame from base 1. Relative to germline, V is 2 bases shorter and J is 9 bases shorter, with 11 bases between their ends. According to the germline V gene, CDR1 reads SGHNT and CDR2 reads YENEEA.

The investigation overall reported the following: Clinical and demographic metadata were provided uncurated, with the amount varying by source and participant.

The sequenced sample was PBMCs or T cells enriched from blood (not recorded which). The origin of this receptor is a man over 45 who had recovered from COVID-19. The sequence links TRBV11-3 to TRBJ2-1, with TRBD2 perhaps the D gene, on 5 matching bases. The DNA reads as follows: TGTGCCAGCAGCTTAATGGGGAGCGGTGAGCAGTTCTTC. Translated, it gives CASSLMGSGEQFF.